The 7 T cell receptor beta chains reported below all come from one sample, sequenced in a study of Tregs in tolerant kidney transplant recipients. Repertoires were generated with immunoSEQ multiplex PCR, while TCRdb's copy carries only in-frame clones and drops some. Its listing shows approximately 31,000 clones. Sequences were derived from CD8+ T cells from blood, sampled before the transplant. Every receptor here comes from a human donor who received a combined kidney and bone marrow transplant.

As concerns this clone: Sequencing ends 3 residues short of the CDR3 end; the germline J gene provides the rest. The chain employs TRBV2 and TRBJ2-2, with 7 bases aligning to TRBD1. Per the germline V gene, CDR1 is SNHLY and CDR2 is FYNNEI. CDR3 length: 11 amino acids. CDR3 residues: CASNYRGGLFF. Incomplete CDR3 DNA: TGTGCCAGCAATTACAGGGGTGGG.

A word on this clone: The read gets to within 3 residues of the CDR3 end, and the germline J gene fills in the rest. This chain joins TRBV7-6 and TRBJ2-1; D is undetermined. The V gene's germline CDR1 is SGHVS and CDR2 FNYEAQ. The ends were cut back, 6 bases at V and 8 bases at J, with 14 bases in the middle. CDR3 length: 13 amino acids. Partial CDR3 DNA: TGTGCCAGCAGGGGCCCCGAGGTCGATGAG. Its protein product is CASRGPEVDE. The complete CDR3 protein is CASRGPEVDEQFF.

The CDR3 here is CAWSSVEGFQKLFF. Partial CDR3 DNA: TGTGCCTGGAGTTCGGTGGAGGGTTTTCAAAAA. The chain is built from TRBV30 and TRBJ1-4, with D unclear. The sequenced fragment ends 3 residues before the CDR3 boundary, so the rest is inferred from the germline J gene. Germline V gene lookup returns CDR1 GTSNPN and CDR2 SVGIG (reference sequence). The CDR3 covers 14 residues. V lost 2 bases and J lost 9, with 16 bases in between.

Regarding this clone: From the germline J gene comes the end of the CDR3, since the read stops 3 residues before it. This chain joins TRBV18 and TRBJ1-2; 10 nucleotides align to TRBD1. Trimming removed 3 bases from V and 4 bases from J; junction bases left unmatched: 5. The CDR3 runs to 15 residues. Germline V gene lookup returns CDR1 KGHSH and CDR2 LQKENI. CDR3 DNA, as far as it was read: TGTGCCAGCTCACCCTGGGACAGGGGTAGCTATGGC. This gives the protein CASSPWDRGSYG. In full, the CDR3 reads CASSPWDRGSYGYTF.

Notes on this clone: The read falls 3 residues short of the CDR3 end, and the missing part is taken from the germline J gene. This rearrangement joins TRBV13 to TRBJ1-2, with unresolved D. Deletions cut 0 bases from V and 5 bases from J, with 7 bases between. This CDR3 spans 13 amino acids. Germline loops: CDR1 PRHDT, CDR2 FYEKMQ (reference sequence). The CDR3 here is CASSLGLPYGYTF. CDR3 bases read: TGTGCCAGCAGCTTAGGCCTCCCGTATGGC.

In regard to this clone: The read ends 3 residues early relative to the CDR3; the germline J gene fills the gap. The rearrangement links TRBV2 to TRBJ1-6, with 7 bases aligning to TRBD1. Germline V gives CDR1 SNHLY, CDR2 FYNNEI. The CDR3 contains 16 residues. The V segment lost 2 bases and the J segment 10 bases; nucleotides outside the gene matches: 11. CDR3 amino acids: CASSELRGQPSSPLHF. CDR3 DNA, as far as it was read: TGTGCCAGCAGTGAACTGAGGGGGCAGCCTAGCTCACCC.

Of note for this clone: The read ends 3 residues before the CDR3 terminus; that terminus is restored from the germline J gene. The chain carries TRBV2 and TRBJ2-5; 9 bases are a match to TRBD2. Germline V gene sequence: CDR1 SNHLY, CDR2 FYNNEI. The CDR3 sequence is 16 residues long. V dropped 7 bases and J dropped 4; count of bases not matched to a gene: 13. Partial CDR3 DNA: TGTGCCAGCACCCCTCCCACAGCGGGGGGAGGAGAGACC. Translated, it gives CASTPPTAGGGET. The entire CDR3 is CASTPPTAGGGETQYF. The whole variable domain, filled in from reference TRBV2 and TRBJ2-5, reads EPEVTQTPSHQVTQMGQEVILRCVPISNHLYFYWYRQILGQKVEFLVSFYNNEISEKSEIFDDQFSVERPDGSNFTLKIRSTKLEDSAMYFCASTPPTAGGGETQYFGPGTRLLVL.